This T cell receptor (beta chain) was obtained from a study of blood T cell repertoires in COVID-19. As for the study in general: Italy, Spain and the United States were the sources of the convalescent and acute COVID-19 samples.

In the original processing: For nucleated cells, counts were estimated from reference gene primer amplification. The data were produced by immunoSEQ multiplex PCR, yet TCRdb's version contains in-frame clones alone and is incomplete. V and J calls and clone size are as listed in that table; D and trimming were resolved from the DNA. The sample shows 130,000 to 150,000 clones, around 90% of them seen only once. V shed 5 bases and J shed 3 bases, with 13 bases lying between them. The CDR3 loop spans 14 amino acids. Per the germline V gene, CDR1 is SGHAT and CDR2 is FQNNGV. The sequenced material came from peripheral blood. The TCR comes from a man between 65 and 85 years old with acute or convalescent COVID-19. The V call is TRBV11-2, the J call TRBJ1-1; D uncertain. This CDR3 reads CASSGWGGDTEAFF. The CDR3, as DNA: TGTGCCAGCAGCGGGTGGGGAGGAGACACTGAAGCTTTCTTT.